The 15 T cell receptor beta chains given below trace back to one sample, sequenced in a study of PD-1 blockade in classical Hodgkin lymphoma. Every patient had relapsed following autologous stem cell transplantation, and cohorts differed in brentuximab vedotin exposure. Sequencing was performed with immunoSEQ multiplex PCR; in TCRdb, only in-frame clones are kept and a portion is missing. The sample holds roughly 92,000 clones; roughly 92% are singletons and the top ten take 2.8%. This specimen was peripheral blood mononuclear cells (PBMCs), taken at baseline. The receptors stem from a human donor with classical Hodgkin lymphoma.

In DNA form, the CDR3 reads TGTGCCAGCAGCCCGGGGAGGGCCCTTTCCACAGATACGCAGTATTTT. Residues: CASSPGRALSTDTQYF. The V call is TRBV5-4, the J call TRBJ2-3, with 7 bases that match TRBD2. CDR3 length: 16 amino acids. The junction had 10 bases not matched to a gene; V was cut back by 4 bases and J by 2 bases. CDR1 and CDR2 (germline): SGHNT, YYREEE (reference sequence).

V is TRBV29-1 and J is TRBJ2-7; 9 bases are shared with TRBD1. Germline V gives CDR1 SQVTM, CDR2 ANQGSEA. This CDR3 has 13 residues. After removal of 4 bases from V and 2 bases from J, the junction contained 3 bases not matched to a gene. The CDR3 sequence: CSVVWDRAYEQYF. The CDR3 DNA follows: TGCAGCGTTGTATGGGACAGGGCCTACGAGCAGTACTTC.

The chain employs TRBV10-2 and TRBJ2-7; 8 nucleotides match TRBD1. This CDR3 is 16 amino acids long. V shed 2 bases and J 3 bases; nucleotides not matched to a gene: 9. Germline CDR1 reads WSHSY; CDR2 reads SAAADI. The CDR3 bases are TGCGCCAGCAGTGAGGACAGGGGCCGTTATGACTACGAGCAGTACTTC. It codes for CASSEDRGRYDYEQYF.

This clone was seen once. The chain carries TRBV28 and TRBJ2-7; D uncertain. Trimming pared 4 bases from V and 7 bases from J, leaving 8 bases between. There are 11 residues in the CDR3. The germline V gene encodes CDR1 MDHEN and CDR2 SYDVKM. This chain's CDR3 is CASSSWREQYF. For the CDR3, the DNA is TGTGCCAGCAGTTCCTGGAGAGAGCAGTACTTC.

The V call is TRBV6-5, the J call TRBJ2-7; TRBD1 matches 7 bases. This CDR3 spans 14 amino acids. V was clipped by 5 bases and J by 4 bases; unmatched bases: 8. CDR1 is MNHEY, CDR2 SVGAGI, per germline. CDR3 bases: TGTGCCAGCAGTCCTCCGACAGGGACATACGAGCAGTACTTC. Translated: CASSPPTGTYEQYF.

V is TRBV7-9 and J is TRBJ1-4; D remains unclear. Per germline, CDR1 SEHNR and CDR2 FQNEAQ (reference sequence). V was pared by 5 bases and J by 9 bases, with 7 bases between. The CDR3 is 11 amino acids. The CDR3 loop is CASSQSQKLFF. In DNA form, the CDR3 reads TGTGCCAGCAGCCAATCACAAAAACTGTTTTTT. Full variable domain (missing parts from reference TRBV7-9 and TRBJ1-4): DTGVSQNPRHKITKRGQNVTFRCDPISEHNRLYWYRQTLGQGPEFLTYFQNEAQLEKSRLLSDRFSAERPKGSFSTLEIQRTEQGDSAMYLCASSQSQKLFFGSGTQLSVL.

The V call is TRBV27, the J call TRBJ2-7; 8 bases are a match to TRBD1. J was trimmed by 2 bases and V by 9 bases; bases with no gene match: 9. The CDR3 runs 14 residues. The V gene's germline CDR1 is MNHEY and CDR2 SMNVEV (reference sequence). The CDR3 nucleotides are TGTGCCAGTAGAGGTTGGACAGGGACCTACGAGCAGTACTTC. Translating it yields CASRGWTGTYEQYF.

This clone has just one count. This chain connects TRBV18 to TRBJ2-2; unclear D gene. Germline CDR1 and CDR2: KGHSH and LQKENI. V lost 3 bases and J lost 0, with 8 bases in between. The CDR3 sequence is 15 residues long. CDR3 amino acids: CASSPTVPNTGELFF. In DNA, the CDR3 is TGTGCCAGCTCACCGACTGTGCCGAACACCGGGGAGCTGTTTTTT.

The rearrangement uses TRBV28 and TRBJ2-1; 8 bases line up with TRBD1. V shed 7 bases, J shed 2 bases, and the junction held 4 bases outside the gene matches. This CDR3 is built from 14 residues. Germline values: CDR1 MDHEN, CDR2 SYDVKM. CDR3 in amino acids: CASTTGGTYNEQFF. The CDR3 nucleotides read TGTGCCAGCACCACAGGGGGAACCTACAATGAGCAGTTCTTC.

The chain employs TRBV11-2 and TRBJ2-1, with D possibly TRBD2 on 6 matching bases. The CDR3 length is 13 residues. Trimming cost V 5 bases and J 3 bases, with 8 bases left between them. The germline V gene has CDR1 SGHAT and CDR2 FQNNGV. The CDR3 DNA is TGTGCCAGCAGCCAGGAGGGCTACAATGAGCAGTTCTTC. Translated: CASSQEGYNEQFF.

The V gene is TRBV4-1, the J gene TRBJ2-3; TRBD2 is a possible D gene (5 bases). The length of the CDR3 is 16 residues. V was trimmed by 1 base and J by 0 bases, leaving 11 bases between them. Per germline, CDR1 MGHRA and CDR2 YSYEKL. For the CDR3, the DNA is TGCGCCAGCAGCCAAGCTTTGGGCGGGAGCACAGATACGCAGTATTTT. Protein sequence: CASSQALGGSTDTQYF.

The CDR3 reads CASSTARDRFLSYNEQFF. In nucleotides, the CDR3 is TGTGCCAGTAGTACCGCCCGCGACAGGTTCTTATCCTACAATGAGCAGTTCTTC. The rearrangement links TRBV19 to TRBJ2-1, with a tentative D call TRBD1 (6 bases). V was trimmed by 4 bases and J by 1 base, leaving 20 bases between them. CDR1 and CDR2 (germline): LNHDA, SQIVND (reference sequence). This CDR3 has 18 residues.

The chain joins TRBV6-5 to TRBJ1-3; 7 positions match TRBD1. Germline CDR1 and CDR2: MNHEY and SVGAGI. The CDR3 has 15 amino acids. With V trimmed by 4 bases and J by 4 bases, 7 bases remained unmatched. The CDR3 is CASSLTGVGGNTIYF. The CDR3 nucleotides read TGTGCCAGCAGTTTAACAGGGGTGGGCGGAAACACCATATATTTT.

The rearrangement joins TRBV29-1 to TRBJ2-1; D may be TRBD2 (6 bases). Germline V gives CDR1 SQVTM, CDR2 ANQGSEA. V lost 4 bases to trimming and J lost 2 bases, with 12 bases between them. This CDR3 is built from 14 residues. In DNA form, the CDR3 reads TGCAGCGTTGCCTCTAGCGCAACCTACAATGAGCAGTTCTTC. It translates to CSVASSATYNEQFF.

The CDR3 spells CASRRTGTGYQPQHF. In nucleotides, the CDR3 is TGTGCCAGCAGGCGGACCGGGACAGGTTATCAGCCCCAGCATTTT. The chain uses TRBV28 and TRBJ1-5; 8 bases fit TRBD1. The CDR3 extends over 15 amino acids. J was trimmed by 5 bases and V by 6 bases; bases with no gene match: 9. Germline V CDR1 and CDR2: MDHEN, SYDVKM.